These 9 T cell receptor beta chains were sequenced from one sample in a study of shared clonotypes between healthy human individuals. The assay was immunoSEQ multiplex PCR, and TCRdb's table has in-frame clones only and misses some. The sample gives 1.5 million to 2.5 million clones, less than 95% of which show up once; under 1.5% is in the top ten. Cells designated naive CD8 were CD45RO-negative and were positively selected for CCR7, with terminally differentiated effector memory CD45RA+ cells excluded. The sample comprised naive CD8+ T cells sorted from blood. The source is a man between 18 and 29 years old in good health.

With regard to this clone: This sample includes further DNA sequences coding for the same CDR3. This chain uses TRBV4-3 with TRBJ2-7; D unclear. The germline V gene has CDR1 LGHNA and CDR2 YSLEER. CDR3 length: 14 amino acids. V shed 0 bases and J shed 1 base, with 7 bases lying between them. Written as DNA, the CDR3 is TGCGCCAGCAGCCAAGATTTGGGTTCCTACGAGCAGTACTTC. Residues: CASSQDLGSYEQYF.

The chain carries TRBV5-4 and TRBJ2-7, with D maybe TRBD1 (6 bases). V lost 4 bases and J 7 bases, leaving 12 bases between the germline ends. Germline assignment: CDR1 SGHNT and CDR2 YYREEE (reference sequence). The CDR3 is 12 amino acids. The CDR3 DNA reads TGTGCCAGCAGCGATACGACAGGTGAGCAGTACTTC. It yields the protein CASSDTTGEQYF. The entire variable domain, with the rest obtained from reference TRBV5-4 and TRBJ2-7, is as follows: ETGVTQSPTHLIKTRGQQVTLRCSSQSGHNTVSWYQQALGQGPQFIFQYYREEENGRGNFPPRFSGLQFPNYSSELNVNALELDDSALYLCASSDTTGEQYFGPGTRLTVT.

The rearrangement joins TRBV5-6 to TRBJ2-1; D possibly corresponds to TRBD1 (6 bases). Germline V CDR1 and CDR2: SGHDT, YYEEEE. Trimming pared 3 bases from V and 9 bases from J, leaving 19 bases between. The length of the CDR3 is 15 residues. CDR3 sequence reads: CASSSDLQGSLEQFF. CDR3 bases: TGTGCCAGCAGCTCAGATTTACAGGGTTCTCTTGAGCAGTTCTTC.

In DNA, the CDR3 is TGTGCCAGCAGGCAGATCGGATCCTACAATGAGCAGTTCTTC. Its translation: CASRQIGSYNEQFF. This chain uses TRBV2 with TRBJ2-1; D not certain. CDR1 and CDR2 (germline): SNHLY, FYNNEI. V lost 6 bases and J lost 1, with 10 bases in between. There are 14 residues in the CDR3. Together with reference TRBV2 and TRBJ2-1, the CDR3 gives the full variable domain: EPEVTQTPSHQVTQMGQEVILRCVPISNHLYFYWYRQILGQKVEFLVSFYNNEISEKSEIFDDQFSVERPDGSNFTLKIRSTKLEDSAMYFCASRQIGSYNEQFFGPGTRLTVL.

Notes on this clone: At one end, the junction sequence differs from germline, possibly due to a read error. The sample has other DNA sequences that encode this CDR3 too. The chain employs TRBV29-1 and TRBJ1-1; D call uncertain. CDR3 length equals 13 residues. CDR1 and CDR2 from the germline V gene are SQVTM and ANQGSEA. The CDR3: CSVEDPRNTEAFF. As DNA, the CDR3 is TGTAGCGTTGAAGACCCGAGAAACACTGAAGCTTTCTTT.

V is TRBV9 and J is TRBJ1-2; unclear D gene. Trimming shortened V by 4 bases and J by 8 bases, and 12 bases separated the two germline ends. This CDR3 is 12 amino acids long. From germline, CDR1 is SGDLS and CDR2 YYNGEE. The CDR3 sequence: CASSRDEEGYTF. CDR3 bases: TGTGCCAGCAGCAGAGACGAGGAAGGCTACACCTTC.

The rearrangement links TRBV15 to TRBJ1-4; no clear D gene. Between the trimmed V and J ends, which lost 1 base and 4 bases, there was a span of 13 bases. Germline V gene lookup returns CDR1 LNHNV and CDR2 YYDKDF (reference sequence). The CDR3 length is 16 residues. The CDR3 loop is CATSRGAMQDNEKLFF. The CDR3 nucleotides read TGTGCCACCAGCAGAGGGGCCATGCAGGATAATGAAAAACTGTTTTTT.

This sequence joins TRBV4-1 and TRBJ2-5; D remains ambiguous. The V gene lost 0 bases and the J gene lost 14 bases, with 10 bases spanning the gap. The CDR3 loop spans 11 amino acids. CDR1 and CDR2 (germline): MGHRA, YSYEKL. The CDR3 bases are TGCGCCAGCAGCCAAGAAGGGCCGCTATACTTC. As protein: CASSQEGPLYF.

The rearrangement uses TRBV9 and TRBJ2-1; D is ambiguous. Germline CDR1 is SGDLS and CDR2 is YYNGEE. This CDR3 is built from 12 residues. V lost 0 bases to trimming and J lost 9 bases, with 7 bases between them. DNA for the CDR3: TGTGCCAGCAGCGTAGATGACGGTGAGCAGTTCTTC. Translation: CASSVDDGEQFF.